The present T cell receptor (beta chain) was sequenced within a study of CD8 T cells in ankylosing spondylitis (dated by TCRdb to about 2017). Regarding the study in general: The study profiled T cell receptor beta repertoires in healthy donors and ankylosing spondylitis patients to find disease-linked TCR variants. In total, the full study cohort was made up of roughly 110 healthy donors and approximately 27 ankylosing spondylitis patients. Samples of peripheral blood were taken, and for ankylosing spondylitis patients, synovial fluid was collected as well. What the work shows at the level of the full study, not this receptor alone: Blood from ankylosing spondylitis patients appeared to be characterized by a TCR beta motif made up of about 8 highly homologous amino acid variants. The disease-linked clones were reported to be significantly enriched in matched synovial fluid samples from ankylosing spondylitis patients. A CD8+ phenotype was shown by the disease-linked clones, which were found at relatively low frequencies in peripheral blood. Some of the motif variants had been reported before in the synovial fluid and blood of reactive arthritis patients, a finding that suggests common disease-initiation mechanisms.

CDR1 SNHLY and CDR2 FYNNEI are derived from the germline V gene. The CDR3 runs 15 residues from the cysteine to the phenylalanine. Only the CDR3 portion is preserved as DNA: 45 bases, with reading frame beginning at the first base. At the junction V is shortened by 6 bases and J by 4 bases; bases outside the gene matches: 8. The listed sequencing device is Illumina HiSeq 2500. Quantitative 5'-RACE with molecular barcodes was the method used to prepare the TCR beta libraries. Regarding the original processing steps: Disease-linked TCR variants were identified with a new computational method built on a probabilistic model of VDJ rearrangement. TCRdb redid the processing of the public reads, applying fastp at Q25 and MiXCR, and retained in-frame beta chains. Rows with one shared CDR3 protein collapse into an entry with the most common genes and DNA. TCRdb, not the original authors, processed these V and J calls. This sample comprises over 700,000 distinct CDR3 sequences, roughly 20% of them detected only once. The ten largest clones represent under 20% of the sample.

Concerning this clonotype itself: The target of this receptor is not known. Base qualities are missing; no much larger clone stands one base away.

This sequence originates from a male donor with ankylosing spondylitis. This receptor chain uses TRBV2 and TRBJ2-3; TRBD1 matches 9 bases in the middle. Sequenced input: blood, either unsorted or a sorted T cell fraction (not recorded which). The nucleotides are TGTGCCAGCAGGAGTGACAGGGGGTGGGCAGATACGCAGTATTTT. The encoded protein is CASRSDRGWADTQYF.